This paragraph reports one TCR beta chain. The target antigen is unknown. Combining a sample-barcoded 5' primer with a J-beta primer mix, a second PCR ran for about 7 to 12 cycles. A tag from a template-switch adaptor with 12 random nucleotides marked each cDNA molecule. TCRdb reprocessed the 5' RACE reads via MiXCR and lists one record per CDR3 protein. The sample contains 650,000 to 800,000 distinct CDR3 sequences, around 43% of which appear only once. This entry comes from a study of blood T cells in healthy people across ages. Study results and caveats: It was held that the diversity estimates obtained from one million T cells were underestimates.

Every sample had a minimum of 6.5 million PBMCs isolated. The extraction recovered at least 6 micrograms of total RNA per sample. Trimming at V came to 1 base and at J to 2 bases, leaving 6 bases not matched to a gene. This CDR3 region has 18 residues. The material sequenced was blood. This TCR derives from a man in his 60s in good health. The gene calls are TRBV12-3 or TRBV12-4 and TRBJ1-5, with 12 bases identical to TRBD1. The CDR3 reads CASSLEGTGGLGNQPQHF. The CDR3 region has the DNA TGTGCCAGCAGTTTAGAGGGGACAGGGGGCTTAGGCAATCAGCCCCAGCATTTT.